A single sample is the source of the 16 T cell receptor beta chains below, sequenced in a study of molecular identifiers for immune sequencing clone quantification. TCRdb used MiXCR to reprocess the PCR reads, holding one entry per CDR3 protein. The data hold 100,000 or so distinct CDR3 sequences, with roughly 38% observed a single time. Sequenced input: naive CD8+ T cells from blood, with Jurkat cell RNA spiked in. The subset denotes: FACS-sorted CD8+CD4-CCR7+CD45RA+ naive T cells. The origin of the receptors is a human donor in good health. Some libraries in this study had Jurkat cell RNA spiked in.

The V and J genes are TRBV14 and TRBJ2-3; D unresolved. Germline V gene sequence: CDR1 SGHDN, CDR2 FVKESK. This CDR3 is 14 amino acids long. Trimming cost V 4 bases and J 4 bases, with 12 bases left between them. The CDR3 DNA reads as TGTGCCAGCAGCCCTCCGGCGAGCCCAGATACGCAGTATTTT. Translated: CASSPPASPDTQYF.

In the case of this clonotype: The CDR3 does not close with the conserved phenylalanine or tryptophan, likely indicating a read error. The V and J genes are TRBV6-4 and TRBJ2-1, with TRBD2 matching over 9 bases. V was clipped by 3 bases and J by 7 bases; unmatched bases: 4. Germline CDR1 and CDR2: MRHNA and SNTAGT. CDR3 length: 14 residues. For the CDR3, the DNA is TGTGCCAGCAGTGAACTAGCGGGTTATAATGAGCAGTTCCTC. Its protein is CASSELAGYNEQFL.

About this clonotype itself: Since a much larger clone is just one base distant, this may be a read error. CDR3 bases: TGTGCCAGCGGTTACTCAGAGCACTCTGGAAACACCATATATTTT. Amino acid sequence: CASGYSEHSGNTIYF. The genes are TRBV28 and TRBJ1-3; D unclear. This CDR3 is built from 15 residues. V lost 8 bases to trimming and J lost 0 bases, with 14 bases between them. CDR1 MDHEN and CDR2 SYDVKM come from the germline V gene.

J is TRBJ1-4 and V is TRBV28; D is undetermined. This CDR3 is 15 amino acids long. The germline gives CDR1 MDHEN, CDR2 SYDVKM. Trimming left V 3 bases short and J 4 bases short, with 12 bases between. CDR3 nucleotide sequence: TGTGCCAGCAGTTTCCGTGGAGAGGGTAATGAAAAACTGTTTTTT. Translation gives CASSFRGEGNEKLFF.

A note on this clonotype: In this CDR3 the conserved last residue, phenylalanine or tryptophan, is missing, so a read error is likely. The J gene is TRBJ1-2, the V gene TRBV6-5, with unresolved D. The V end lost 7 bases, the J end lost 2 bases, and 11 bases lay between the germline ends. The germline V gene has CDR1 MNHEY and CDR2 SVGAGI. This CDR3 has 13 amino acids. The CDR3 DNA is TGTGCCAGCATTGGCCCCCTCAACTATGGCTACACCATC. Translated, it gives CASIGPLNYGYTI.

The chain carries TRBV13 and TRBJ2-1; D may be TRBD2 (5 bases). The germline gives CDR1 PRHDT, CDR2 FYEKMQ (reference sequence). The CDR3 consists of 15 residues. V was cut by 0 bases and J by 5 bases, with 11 bases left in between. The CDR3 reads CASSLGPGSDNEQFF. CDR3 nucleotides: TGTGCCAGCAGCTTAGGCCCGGGGTCGGACAATGAGCAGTTCTTC.

V and J are TRBV11-3 and TRBJ1-1; D is uncertain. V was pared by 5 bases and J by 2 bases, with 9 bases between. CDR1 SGHNT and CDR2 YENEEA come from the germline V gene. The CDR3 loop spans 13 amino acids. CDR3 sequence reads: CASSLQLNTEAFF. In nucleotides, the CDR3 is TGTGCCAGCAGCCTACAGCTTAACACTGAAGCTTTCTTT.

This clonotype was counted at least ten times. The rearrangement links TRBV5-4 to TRBJ1-1; no firm D call. This CDR3 is built from 14 residues. Between the trimmed V and J ends, which lost 2 bases and 0 bases, there was a span of 8 bases. Germline CDR1 reads SGHNT; CDR2 reads YYREEE (reference sequence). The CDR3 is CASSLAQMNTEAFF. CDR3 in DNA: TGTGCCAGCAGCTTAGCTCAGATGAACACTGAAGCTTTCTTT. The full variable domain, with the rest looked up from reference TRBV5-4 and TRBJ1-1, is ETGVTQSPTHLIKTRGQQVTLRCSSQSGHNTVSWYQQALGQGPQFIFQYYREEENGRGNFPPRFSGLQFPNYSSELNVNALELDDSALYLCASSLAQMNTEAFFGQGTRLTVV.

CDR3 coding DNA: TGTGCCAGCTTACAACAGGGGGCACAGCGAAAACTGTTTTTT. Protein product: CASLQQGAQRKLFF. The rearrangement uses TRBV2 and TRBJ1-4; TRBD1 matches at 9 bases. CDR3 size: 14 residues. V was pared by 8 bases and J by 10 bases, with 11 bases of the junction left unmatched. CDR1 and CDR2 (germline): SNHLY, FYNNEI.

Note on this clonotype: A read error may produce the germline difference seen at one junction end. The J gene is TRBJ1-5, the V gene TRBV4-3; 7 bases are a match to TRBD1. This CDR3 comprises 17 residues. Germline values: CDR1 LGHNA, CDR2 YSLEER. The chain's CDR3 is CASSQGWTGYSNQPQLF. The CDR3 region has the DNA TGCGCCAGCAGCCAGGGATGGACAGGTTATAGCAATCAGCCCCAGCTATTT.

The rearrangement joins TRBV29-1 to TRBJ2-5, with TRBD2 identical over 12 bases. This CDR3 is built from 16 residues. CDR1 and CDR2 from the germline V gene are SQVTM and ANQGSEA. V lost 6 bases and J lost 1; bases outside the gene matches: 9. This CDR3 reads CSVVLGLAGSQETQYF. CDR3 bases: TGCAGCGTCGTATTAGGACTAGCGGGATCCCAAGAGACCCAGTACTTC.

Turning to this clonotype: A junction end diverges from the germline sequence, so it may reflect a read error. V gene TRBV28 combines with J gene TRBJ1-5, with a tentative D call TRBD1 (5 bases). The CDR3 contains 15 residues. The germline gives CDR1 MDHEN, CDR2 SYDVKM. The DNA for the CDR3 is TGTGCCAGCAGTTTACAGGGTCCCCCAAATCTGCCCCAGCATTTT. Translated: CASSLQGPPNLPQHF.

The chain recombines TRBV9 with TRBJ2-4; possibly TRBD1 for D (6 bases). Germline CDR1 is SGDLS and CDR2 is YYNGEE. The CDR3 contains 14 residues. V was shortened by 3 bases and J by 4 bases, with 11 bases between the two germline ends. CDR3: CASSAGTRKNIQYF. The CDR3 DNA follows: TGTGCCAGCAGCGCTGGGACACGGAAAAACATTCAGTACTTC. Looking up the rest from reference TRBV9 and TRBJ2-4 gives the full variable domain: DSGVTQTPKHLITATGQRVTLRCSPRSGDLSVYWYQQSLDQGLQFLIQYYNGEERAKGNILERFSAQQFPDLHSELNLSSLELGDSALYFCASSAGTRKNIQYFGAGTRLSVL.

Comment on this clonotype: Given a much more abundant clone one base away, this may be a read error. The V call is TRBV5-3, the J call TRBJ2-5, with a weak D call TRBD1 (5 bases). TRBV5-3 is an ORF, with its function uncertain. The CDR3 spans 15 residues. Trimming pared 8 bases from V and 4 bases from J, leaving 21 bases between. The chain's CDR3 is CASSPGHLFRETQYF. The CDR3 DNA reads as TGTGCCAGCAGCCCCGGACACCTTTTCCGAGAGACCCAGTACTTC.

The chain is built from TRBV20-1 and TRBJ1-3; D is unresolved. The CDR3 covers 12 residues. CDR1 and CDR2 (germline): DFQATT, SNEGSKA (reference sequence). V lost 1 base and J 3 bases, leaving 4 bases between the germline ends. CDR3 sequence reads: CSARGSGNTIYF. CDR3 DNA: TGCAGTGCTAGAGGGAGTGGAAACACCATATATTTT.

This clonotype was seen ten or more times. The rearrangement links TRBV20-1 to TRBJ2-3, with D tentatively TRBD2 (6 bases). The CDR3 has 17 amino acids. V was trimmed by 3 bases and J by 5 bases, leaving 24 bases between them. CDR1 and CDR2 (germline): DFQATT, SNEGSKA (reference sequence). CDR3 bases: TGCAGTGCTAGTCTTGCCAGGCCCGGCGGGGAAAGAGATACGCAGTATTTT. Protein sequence: CSASLARPGGERDTQYF.